Listed here are 7 T cell receptor beta chains from one sample, sequenced in a study of T-cell reconstitution after alpha-beta-depleted transplantation in children. The library targeted TCRbeta and was prepared with unique molecular identifiers. TCRdb ran MiXCR on the PCR reads and lists one entry per CDR3 protein. The sample records about 440,000 distinct CDR3 sequences, roughly two fifths being singletons. The input for sequencing was PBMCs, taken before TCRalphabeta/CD19-depleted stem cell transplant. These receptor sequences come from a girl aged 2-10 years with aplastic anemia, due to receive a stem cell transplant.

This rearrangement joins TRBV7-3 to TRBJ1-2; maybe TRBD1 (5 bases). Germline V gene lookup returns CDR1 SGHTA and CDR2 FQGTGA. V dropped 5 bases and J dropped 4 bases, with 20 bases sitting between them. This CDR3 has 16 residues. The CDR3 region has the DNA TGTGCCAGCAGCCCGGACAATGGGAATCGGGGCTATGGCTACACCTTC. The encoded protein is CASSPDNGNRGYGYTF.

The chain joins TRBV6-1 to TRBJ2-2; D perhaps matches TRBD2 (5 bases). The CDR3 loop spans 14 amino acids. Germline loops: CDR1 MNHNS, CDR2 SASEGT. Trimming took 7 bases from V and 4 from J, leaving 13 bases between them. The CDR3 here is CASTRYGLTGELFF. Here the CDR3 DNA reads TGTGCCAGCACCCGGTACGGACTCACCGGGGAGCTGTTTTTT.

This clonotype has just a few counts. The chain is built from TRBV20-1 and TRBJ2-2, with a tentative D call TRBD2 (6 bases). This CDR3 spans 15 amino acids. V was trimmed by 3 bases and J by 3 bases, leaving 14 bases between them. Per germline, CDR1 DFQATT and CDR2 SNEGSKA (reference sequence). As DNA, the CDR3 is TGCAGTGCTAGGTTGGAGCGGGCGCACACCGGGGAGCTGTTTTTT. It codes for CSARLERAHTGELFF.

The V and J genes are TRBV5-1 and TRBJ2-3; D possibly matches TRBD1 or TRBD2 (6 bases each). The germline gives CDR1 SGHRS, CDR2 YFSETQ. The V end lost 0 bases, the J end lost 5 bases, and 25 bases lay between the germline ends. The CDR3 is 19 amino acids. The CDR3 DNA reads as TGCGCCAGCAGCTTGGTGGGGAAACAGGGTCGCGTGCGGGAAGATACGCAGTATTTT. It encodes CASSLVGKQGRVREDTQYF. Together with reference TRBV5-1 and TRBJ2-3, the CDR3 gives the full variable domain: KAGVTQTPRYLIKTRGQQVTLSCSPISGHRSVSWYQQTPGQGLQFLFEYFSETQRNKGNFPGRFSGRQFSNSRSEMNVSTLELGDSALYLCASSLVGKQGRVREDTQYFGPGTRLTVL.

This clonotype appeared a few times. This chain uses TRBV7-3 with TRBJ2-1; 14 bases fit TRBD2. Germline V gene sequence: CDR1 SGHTA, CDR2 FQGTGA. The ends lost 3 bases at V and 7 bases at J; junction bases unmatched: 5. This CDR3 has 16 amino acids. The CDR3: CASSFRLAGGGNEQFF. The CDR3, as DNA: TGTGCCAGCAGCTTCCGACTAGCGGGAGGGGGGAATGAGCAGTTCTTC. The entire variable domain, with the rest obtained from reference TRBV7-3 and TRBJ2-1, is as follows: GAGVSQTPSNKVTEKGKYVELRCDPISGHTALYWYRQSLGQGPEFLIYFQGTGAADDSGLPNDRFFAVRPEGSVSTLKIQRTERGDSAVYLCASSFRLAGGGNEQFFGPGTRLTVL.

This chain joins TRBV7-9 and TRBJ1-2; D uncertain. V was pared by 4 bases and J by 0 bases, with 15 bases between. There are 16 residues in the CDR3. Germline CDR1 reads SEHNR; CDR2 reads FQNEAQ (reference sequence). The CDR3 DNA sequence: TGTGCCAGCAGCTCAGTGATAGCTAGCTCTAACTATGGCTACACCTTC. Protein product: CASSSVIASSNYGYTF.

The chain couples TRBV5-1 to TRBJ1-1; unclear D gene. The CDR3 has 14 amino acids. Trimming took off 5 bases at V and 2 bases at J, with 13 bases between the two ends. Germline lookup yields CDR1 SGHRS and CDR2 YFSETQ. In DNA, the CDR3 is TGCGCCAGCAGGATAGACCACGCCAACACTGAAGCTTTCTTT. Translating gives CASRIDHANTEAFF.